This T cell receptor beta chain was identified during a study of blood T cell repertoires in COVID-19. Study-level background: Acute and convalescent COVID-19 samples came from the United States, Italy and Spain.

TCRdb's copy holds only in-frame clones and misses some; the assay was immunoSEQ multiplex PCR. This sample has fewer than 350,000 clones; 85% occur once, and the top ten carry roughly 2.5%. The germline V gene encodes CDR1 LNHDA and CDR2 SQIVND (reference sequence). The CDR3 is 14 amino acids. V shed 6 bases and J shed 3 bases, with 13 bases lying between them. Participants spanned ages 18 to 89 years and resided in about 24 US areas. Participants' reported clinical history set cohort assignment. The specimen was PBMCs or T cells enriched from blood (not recorded which). The origin of this receptor is a woman aged 45-65 years who had recovered from COVID-19. The chain has TRBV19 and TRBJ2-3, with unresolved D. This CDR3 is CASRIGRGTDTQYF. CDR3 sequence (DNA): TGTGCCAGTAGAATTGGGCGTGGGACAGATACGCAGTATTTT.